This TCR beta chain appears in the sequencing data of a study of T cells after posttransplantation cyclophosphamide. Study-level findings and limits: TRB clonality was highly associated with recipient CMV seropositivity and reactivation. Donor-recipient repertoire similarity was low at 1-2 months, rising over year one.

The method was immunoSEQ multiplex PCR; TCRdb's version includes in-frame clones alone and lacks a portion of them. The repertoire has about 41,000 clones, none seen only once; the ten largest take about 6.2%. The V and J ends lost 7 bases and 1 base, in that order; junction bases with no gene match: 10. Germline V gene data show CDR1 as MDHEN and CDR2 as SYDVKM. The CDR3 sequence is 16 residues long. This clone was counted ten times or more. Its cognate antigen is unknown. The chain combines TRBV28 with TRBJ2-5; TRBD1 matches at 9 bases. The sequenced sample was PBMCs. This clonotype was sampled from a man younger than 45 in good health and a related stem cell transplant donor. The CDR3 loop reads CASTKQGARSQETQYF. CDR3 nucleotides: TGTGCCAGCACGAAACAGGGGGCGAGAAGCCAAGAGACCCAGTACTTC.